A single TCR beta chain is shown here with its context. Its cognate antigen has yet to be identified. Nothing much larger sits one base from this clone, and base qualities are not available. The sample's time point label, in plain terms: baseline before first vaccination. Vaccinee samples came from UK trials COV001 and COV002, including a single-blind randomized controlled phase 2/3 trial of AZD1222 (ChAdOx1 nCoV-19) in healthy adults. For TCRbeta chain sequencing, PBMC samples were collected from trial participants at day 0 and at day 28 after the second dose. The sample originates from a study of T cell responses to AZD1222 COVID-19 vaccine listed by TCRdb under 2021. Notes on the research overall: AZD1222 recipients whose second dose came at about 4 weeks and those whose second dose came at about 12 weeks were combined into one group, since spike-specific TCR depth and breadth did not differ between the two schedules. TCR sequencing covered 233 trial participants: about 210 given two doses of AZD1222 and about 26 given two doses of MenACWY control vaccine. Trial participants were enrolled into age subgroups of 18-55, 56-69 and 70-plus years, which contained about 150, 27 and 61 TCR-sequenced participants, respectively. Points the paper makes about the study in general: In the small 56-69-year group, the increase in depth fell short of significance, most likely because of low power. No day 14 peak-response samples were available, so repertoires were characterized only after the peak T cell response. Participants were mostly white British and included more females than males, and it was suggested by the authors that clonal diversity may have been underestimated. Reportedly, close to half of the unique spike-specific TCRs recognized epitopes lying outside the regions that are mutated in the B.1.351 and B.1.1.7 variants. The whole spike protein was spanned by vaccine-associated CD4 TCRs, and dominant responses were seen in regions 160-218 and 743-854. Only a handful of AZD1222 recipients were SARS-CoV-2 seropositive at baseline, limiting conclusions about previously exposed vaccinees. A significant rise in spike-specific TCR breadth and depth was observed after two AZD1222 doses relative to day 0 and relative to MenACWY recipients.

The germline V gene yields SGHRS for CDR1 and YFSETQ for CDR2. Trimmed from V: 4 bases; trimmed from J: 4 bases; junction bases lacking a gene match: 10. The CDR3 goes from the cysteine to the phenylalanine over 16 residues. Left in the record is the CDR3 DNA by itself, 48 bases read in frame from the first base. The CDR3 regions of human TCRbeta chains were analyzed by immunosequencing. Under the source paper's analysis protocol: Repertoire TCRs were matched against a reference library of SARS-CoV-2-specific TCRs generated with the MIRA antigen-specificity platform. Breadth was defined as the fraction of unique TCRs that were SARS-CoV-2-associated. Depth was defined as the fraction of total T cells that were SARS-CoV-2-associated. Using the MIRA data, every spike-specific TCR was mapped to the spike region that the TCR reacted to and assigned to either a CD4 or a CD8 class. Log10-transformed breadth and depth values were compared by one-way ANOVA with Sidak's multiple comparisons tests. The source is immuneACCESS, and TCRdb retained only in-frame sequences with V and J called. Part of the clones is not carried over; for the studies checked, unresolved V genes explain less than half of this, and the remainder is unexplained. From that table come the V and J calls and clone size; the DNA was used to work out D and trimming. The sample contains roughly 130,000 clones, around 91% of them found a single time. The ten biggest clones cover approximately 1.7% of the sample.

The V and J genes are TRBV5-1 and TRBJ1-2, with 10 middle bases fitting TRBD1. This clonotype was sampled from an adult in good health. The sample consisted of peripheral blood, taken on day 0 of AZD1222 vaccination. The nucleotide sequence is given as TGCGCCAGCAGCATATCACCGGGACAGGGGATCTATGGCTACACCTTC. This codes for CASSISPGQGIYGYTF. This CDR3, with the reference TRBV5-1 and TRBJ1-2 proteins standing in past its ends, gives the full variable domain KAGVTQTPRYLIKTRGQQVTLSCSPISGHRSVSWYQQTPGQGLQFLFEYFSETQRNKGNFPGRFSGRQFSNSRSEMNVSTLELGDSALYLCASSISPGQGIYGYTFGSGTRLTVV.